This TCR beta chain comes out of a study of OX40 agonist ivuxolimab in advanced cancers. Some clones are missing from TCRdb's copy, which holds only in-frame ones; the method was immunoSEQ multiplex PCR. Of approximately 69,000 clones listed, less than 90% are singletons. Germline CDR1 reads KGHSH; CDR2 reads LQKENI. The CDR3 is made up of 17 amino acids. V lost 3 bases to trimming and J lost 2 bases; unmatched junction nucleotides: 11. The genes are TRBV18 and TRBJ1-2; 8 bases fit TRBD1. The source of this sequence is an adult with an advanced solid tumor such as melanoma, head and neck, liver or kidney cancer. Sequences were derived from CD4+ or CD8+ T cells sorted from blood, sampled in a trial of the OX40 agonist ivuxolimab. The CDR3 is CASSPTGTGGINYGYTF. In nucleotides, the CDR3 is TGTGCCAGCTCACCGACGGGTACAGGGGGGATAAACTATGGCTACACCTTC.